A selection of T cell receptor beta chains follows, all from one sample in a study of OX40 agonist ivuxolimab in advanced cancers. The repertoire was sequenced with immunoSEQ multiplex PCR; TCRdb's copy has only in-frame clones and lacks some. The table lists 75,000 to 95,000 clones, roughly 90% of them singletons, with approximately 11% in the top ten. This specimen consisted of CD4+ or CD8+ T cells sorted from blood, obtained in a trial of the OX40 agonist ivuxolimab. These receptors were obtained from an adult with an advanced solid tumor such as melanoma, head and neck, liver or kidney cancer. Each CDR3 is given with its conserved first and last residue. Fields, in order: D gene, V gene, clone size, J gene, CDR3 protein, CDR3 DNA. A D gene is named only where the DNA matches it firmly. Some rows mark clone size as missing; the rest say once, few, many or name a class of expanded clone.

TRBD1	TRBV7-6	-	TRBJ1-4	CASSSGTGAPNREKLFF	TGTGCCAGCAGCTCCGGGACAGGCGCTCCGAATCGCGAAAAACTGTTTTTT
-	TRBV28	-	TRBJ2-3	CASSLSRGTSTDTQYF	TGTGCCAGCAGTTTGAGCCGCGGGACAAGCACAGATACGCAGTATTTT
-	TRBV11-2	once	TRBJ2-5	CASSPTGNWKETQYF	TGTGCCAGCAGCCCTACAGGGAATTGGAAAGAGACCCAGTACTTC
TRBD2	TRBV7-2	once	TRBJ2-7	CASSLSASGSYEQYF	TGTGCCAGCAGCTTGTCGGCTAGCGGGAGCTACGAGCAGTACTTC
-	TRBV10-3	-	TRBJ2-3	CAISESVDTQYF	TGTGCCATCAGTGAGTCGGTAGATACGCAGTATTTT
-	TRBV12-2	-	TRBJ2-1	CASRLSGTGVYNEQFF	TGTGCAAGTCGCCTCTCCGGGACAGGGGTCTACAATGAGCAGTTCTTC
-	TRBV6-1	-	TRBJ2-5	CASSEWRLEETQYF	TGTGCCAGCAGTGAATGGAGGCTCGAAGAGACCCAGTACTTC
TRBD1	TRBV28	-	TRBJ2-3	CASRNRDRGFADTQYF	TGTGCCAGCAGAAACCGGGACAGGGGTTTCGCAGATACGCAGTATTTT
-	TRBV18	few	TRBJ1-5	CASSPTGISNQPQHF	TGTGCCAGCTCACCCACAGGGATTTCCAATCAGCCCCAGCATTTT
TRBD1	TRBV28	-	TRBJ1-2	CASSPWRDRGIGNYGYTF	TGTGCCAGCAGTCCCTGGCGGGACAGGGGGATTGGAAACTATGGCTACACCTTC
-	TRBV28	-	TRBJ1-5	CASSLRAGYNQPQHF	TGTGCCAGCAGTTTACGAGCAGGCTACAATCAGCCCCAGCATTTT
-	TRBV6-6	-	TRBJ2-5	CASSFRGVQETQYF	TGTGCCAGCAGTTTCCGTGGGGTACAAGAGACCCAGTACTTC
-	TRBV19	-	TRBJ1-3	CASRPPDRKNTIYF	TGTGCCAGTCGCCCCCCTGACCGGAAAAACACCATATATTTT
-	TRBV19	-	TRBJ1-1	CASGMRLEAFF	TGTGCCAGTGGTATGAGACTAGAAGCTTTCTTT